The present T cell receptor (beta chain) was sequenced within a study of identical twins. The sample holds a few counts of this clonotype. All donors were healthy Caucasians. V lost 4 bases to trimming and J lost 6 bases, with 13 bases between them. Looked up from germline, CDR1 is WSHSY and CDR2 is SAAADI. The CDR3 runs to 13 residues. TCRdb reprocessed the 5' RACE reads via MiXCR and lists one record per CDR3 protein. This sample carries more than 1.5 million distinct CDR3 sequences, under 35% of them seen once, and the ten largest clones take around 0.25%. The receptor's source is a newborn girl in good health. The chain couples TRBV10-2 to TRBJ2-7, with D perhaps being TRBD1 or TRBD2 (6 bases each). Sequencing was performed on cord blood. CDR3 DNA sequence: TGCGCCAGCAGTGGTTACGAGGGGGGCGAGCAGTACTTC. Amino acids: CASSGYEGGEQYF.